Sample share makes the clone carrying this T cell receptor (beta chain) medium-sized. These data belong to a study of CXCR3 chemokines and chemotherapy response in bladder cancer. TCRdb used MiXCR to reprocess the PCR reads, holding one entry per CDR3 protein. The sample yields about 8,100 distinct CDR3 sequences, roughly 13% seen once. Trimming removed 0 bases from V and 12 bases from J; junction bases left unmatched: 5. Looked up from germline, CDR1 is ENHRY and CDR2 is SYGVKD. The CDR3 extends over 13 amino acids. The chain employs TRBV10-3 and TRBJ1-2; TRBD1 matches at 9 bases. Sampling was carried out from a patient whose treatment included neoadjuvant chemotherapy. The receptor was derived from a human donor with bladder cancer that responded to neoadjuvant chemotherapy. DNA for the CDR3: TGTGCCATCAGTGAGTCACAGGGGGCAAAGAACACCTTC. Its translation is CAISESQGAKNTF.